The T cell receptor beta chain under discussion was sequenced for a study of cytomegalovirus exposure and HLA in healthy donors. This CDR3 is built from 14 residues. Trimming stripped 4 bases from V and 5 bases from J, with 15 bases between. CDR1 and CDR2 (germline): SGHNT, YENEEA. 60 Vbeta and 13 Jbeta primers were used in PCR. The repertoire was sequenced with immunoSEQ multiplex PCR; TCRdb's copy has only in-frame clones and lacks some. The data show around 120,000 clones, with about 59% seen just once and 3.5% to 4% held by the top ten. Of note for this clone: Its antigen is currently unknown.

Findings and caveats of the study: Indistinguishability led to the exclusion of some V segments, TRBV6-2 and TRBV6-3 included. A later analysis reportedly identified an Asian-associated ancestry cluster as carrying fewer N-insertions than the 666-donor mean.

Sequencing was performed on PBMCs. The V and J genes are TRBV11-3 and TRBJ2-7; a weak D match, TRBD1 (6 bases). This clonotype was sampled from a man younger than 45 in good health and CMV-seropositive. The CDR3 sequence: CASSSEAGDHEQYF. The CDR3 DNA reads TGTGCCAGCAGCTCAGAGGCAGGGGACCACGAGCAGTACTTC.